A selection of T cell receptor beta chains follows, all from one sample in a study of blood T cell repertoires in COVID-19. Profiled with immunoSEQ multiplex PCR; TCRdb holds only in-frame clones, not every one. This sample has just under 60,000 clones, with around 85% found just once. Sequencing input: peripheral blood. All receptors derive from a human donor in a cohort sampled during active COVID-19. Each CDR3 is given with its conserved first and last residue. A D gene is named only where the DNA matches it firmly. A clone size is listed for some rows: how often the clone was seen (once, few, many), or a class if it is expanded.

J: TRBJ2-1; size: few; D: TRBD1; V: TRBV7-9; CDR3: CASSLGRTGNEQFF; DNA: TGTGCCAGCAGCTTAGGCCGGACAGGGAATGAGCAGTTCTTC
J: TRBJ1-6; size: once; D: TRBD1; V: TRBV7-8; CDR3: CASSPGQGLLSPLHF; DNA: TGTGCCAGCAGCCCCGGACAGGGGCTTCTTTCACCCCTCCACTTT
J: TRBJ1-3; size: .; D: .; V: TRBV7-9; CDR3: CASSQTGTLGGNTIYF; DNA: TGTGCCAGCAGCCAAACAGGGACGCTGGGCGGAAACACCATATATTTT
J: TRBJ2-1; size: .; D: TRBD2; V: TRBV6-5; CDR3: CASSYAGGGVEQFF; DNA: TGTGCCAGCAGTTATGCGGGAGGGGGGGTTGAGCAGTTCTTC
J: TRBJ2-7; size: .; D: .; V: TRBV7-2; CDR3: CASSFVGAYYEQYF; DNA: TGTGCCAGCAGCTTCGTTGGGGCCTACTACGAGCAGTACTTC
J: TRBJ2-7; size: .; D: .; V: TRBV28; CDR3: CASSPLGVRAGVYF; DNA: TGTGCCAGCAGTCCCCTCGGCGTTCGCGCAGGCGTGTACTTC
J: TRBJ2-7; size: .; D: .; V: TRBV9; CDR3: CASSASAGSLEQYF; DNA: TGTGCCAGCAGCGCGTCAGCAGGGTCCCTCGAGCAGTACTTC
J: TRBJ2-1; size: .; D: TRBD2; V: TRBV28; CDR3: CASTAPGTSGRAQFF; DNA: TGTGCCAGCACCGCGCCCGGGACTAGCGGGAGGGCGCAGTTCTTC
J: TRBJ1-5; size: .; D: .; V: TRBV19; CDR3: CASSGLGNQPQHF; DNA: TGTGCCAGTAGTGGGCTGGGCAATCAGCCCCAGCATTTT
J: TRBJ2-1; size: once; D: .; V: TRBV11-2; CDR3: CASSLDLGLEQFF; DNA: TGTGCCAGCAGCTTAGATCTAGGCTTGGAGCAGTTCTTC
J: TRBJ2-2; size: .; D: .; V: TRBV7-3; CDR3: CASSLGRAHTGELFF; DNA: TGTGCCAGCAGCCTCGGCAGGGCGCACACCGGGGAGCTGTTTTTT
J: TRBJ2-2; size: .; D: TRBD2; V: TRBV5-6; CDR3: CASSYGLDTVGELFF; DNA: TGTGCCAGCAGCTACGGACTAGATACCGTCGGGGAGCTGTTTTTT
J: TRBJ2-3; size: few; D: TRBD1; V: TRBV6-2/TRBV6-3; CDR3: CASSPGQGDTDTQYF; DNA: TGTGCCAGCAGTCCCGGACAGGGGGACACAGATACGCAGTATTTT
J: TRBJ1-2; size: .; D: TRBD1; V: TRBV5-1; CDR3: CASMIGTGNYGYTF; DNA: TGCGCCAGCATGATCGGGACAGGCAACTATGGCTACACCTTC
J: TRBJ2-3; size: .; D: TRBD2; V: TRBV27; CDR3: CASSLRTSGADTQYF; DNA: TGTGCCAGCAGTCTGAGGACTAGCGGGGCAGATACGCAGTATTTT
J: TRBJ2-2; size: .; D: TRBD1; V: TRBV4-1; CDR3: CASSPRTGGSTGELFF; DNA: TGCGCCAGCAGCCCCCGGACAGGGGGTAGCACCGGGGAGCTGTTTTTT
J: TRBJ1-1; size: .; D: .; V: TRBV24-1; CDR3: CATSDWNTEAFF; DNA: TGTGCCACCAGTGACTGGAACACTGAAGCTTTCTTT
J: TRBJ2-7; size: few; D: TRBD2; V: TRBV4-1; CDR3: CASSQGQQAGGRNEQYF; DNA: TGCGCCAGCAGCCAAGGGCAGCAGGCGGGAGGGAGGAACGAGCAGTACTTC
J: TRBJ2-1; size: .; D: TRBD2; V: TRBV24-1; CDR3: CATSALAPGGDEQFF; DNA: TGTGCCACCAGCGCACTAGCCCCCGGGGGGGATGAGCAGTTCTTC
J: TRBJ2-2; size: .; D: .; V: TRBV2; CDR3: CASSERQANTGELFF; DNA: TGTGCCAGCAGTGAACGACAGGCTAACACCGGGGAGCTGTTTTTT
J: TRBJ2-1; size: .; D: .; V: TRBV6-2/TRBV6-3; CDR3: CASSYLQATNNEQFF; DNA: TGTGCCAGCAGTTACCTACAGGCTACAAACAATGAGCAGTTCTTC
J: TRBJ2-3; size: .; D: .; V: TRBV20-1; CDR3: CSASSGSQGDTQYF; DNA: TGCAGTGCTAGTTCTGGATCTCAGGGAGATACGCAGTATTTT
J: TRBJ2-1; size: .; D: TRBD2; V: TRBV7-9; CDR3: CASSFTGGSTSEQFF; DNA: TGTGCCAGCAGCTTTACGGGCGGGAGTACAAGCGAGCAGTTCTTC
J: TRBJ2-3; size: .; D: .; V: TRBV6-5; CDR3: CASTRDFTDTQYF; DNA: TGTGCCAGCACTCGGGACTTCACAGATACGCAGTATTTT
J: TRBJ2-5; size: few; D: TRBD1; V: TRBV7-6; CDR3: CASSAGQGAVETQYF; DNA: TGTGCCAGCAGCGCGGGACAGGGGGCCGTAGAGACCCAGTACTTC
J: TRBJ2-5; size: .; D: TRBD2; V: TRBV5-1; CDR3: CASSLARGGLETQYF; DNA: TGCGCCAGCAGCTTGGCCCGCGGGGGGTTAGAGACCCAGTACTTC
J: TRBJ1-4; size: .; D: .; V: TRBV28; CDR3: CASYWREGEKLFF; DNA: TGTGCCAGCTATTGGAGGGAAGGTGAAAAACTGTTTTTT
J: TRBJ2-3; size: once; D: .; V: TRBV3-1/TRBV3-2; CDR3: CASSQETGFHTDTQYF; DNA: TGTGCCAGCAGCCAAGAAACAGGCTTTCACACAGATACGCAGTATTTT
J: TRBJ2-7; size: .; D: .; V: TRBV2; CDR3: CASRGGPYEQYF; DNA: TGTGCCAGCAGGGGGGGGCCCTACGAGCAGTACTTC
J: TRBJ1-6; size: .; D: TRBD1; V: TRBV5-1; CDR3: CASSPGQGINSPLHF; DNA: TGCGCCAGCAGCCCGGGACAGGGAATCAATTCACCCCTCCACTTT
J: TRBJ2-7; size: .; D: .; V: TRBV2; CDR3: CASKPLGTFYEQYF; DNA: TGTGCCAGCAAGCCCCTAGGAACTTTTTACGAGCAGTACTTC
J: TRBJ1-2; size: .; D: TRBD1; V: TRBV6-4; CDR3: CASSRDRGDSGYTF; DNA: TGTGCCAGCAGTCGGGACAGGGGAGACTCCGGCTACACCTTC
J: TRBJ1-5; size: .; D: .; V: TRBV5-1; CDR3: CASRGDDNQPQHF; DNA: TGCGCCAGCCGGGGGGACGACAATCAGCCCCAGCATTTT
J: TRBJ2-5; size: .; D: TRBD2; V: TRBV7-9; CDR3: CASSPAGGSEETQYF; DNA: TGTGCCAGCAGCCCAGCGGGAGGAAGTGAAGAGACCCAGTACTTC
J: TRBJ2-1; size: .; D: TRBD2; V: TRBV7-6; CDR3: CASSHELTAGQVEQFF; DNA: TGTGCCAGCAGCCACGAGTTGACAGCGGGGCAAGTGGAGCAGTTCTTC
J: TRBJ1-2; size: .; D: TRBD1; V: TRBV29-1; CDR3: CSVEGPGGLRYGYTF; DNA: TGCAGCGTTGAAGGCCCAGGGGGCCTGAGGTATGGCTACACCTTC
J: TRBJ2-7; size: once; D: TRBD2; V: TRBV10-3; CDR3: CAISAGGSFPEQYF; DNA: TGTGCCATCAGTGCGGGCGGGAGTTTTCCCGAGCAGTACTTC
J: TRBJ2-7; size: .; D: TRBD1; V: TRBV7-2; CDR3: CASSAGTGSTYEQYF; DNA: TGTGCCAGCAGCGCCGGGACAGGGTCAACCTACGAGCAGTACTTC
J: TRBJ1-5; size: .; D: TRBD1; V: TRBV4-2; CDR3: CASSQDRRTGSSNQPQHF; DNA: TGTGCCAGCAGCCAAGATAGGAGGACAGGGTCGAGCAATCAGCCCCAGCATTTT
J: TRBJ1-1; size: .; D: .; V: TRBV6-2/TRBV6-3; CDR3: CASSYSERNTEAFF; DNA: TGTGCCAGCAGTTACTCGGAGAGGAACACTGAAGCTTTCTTT